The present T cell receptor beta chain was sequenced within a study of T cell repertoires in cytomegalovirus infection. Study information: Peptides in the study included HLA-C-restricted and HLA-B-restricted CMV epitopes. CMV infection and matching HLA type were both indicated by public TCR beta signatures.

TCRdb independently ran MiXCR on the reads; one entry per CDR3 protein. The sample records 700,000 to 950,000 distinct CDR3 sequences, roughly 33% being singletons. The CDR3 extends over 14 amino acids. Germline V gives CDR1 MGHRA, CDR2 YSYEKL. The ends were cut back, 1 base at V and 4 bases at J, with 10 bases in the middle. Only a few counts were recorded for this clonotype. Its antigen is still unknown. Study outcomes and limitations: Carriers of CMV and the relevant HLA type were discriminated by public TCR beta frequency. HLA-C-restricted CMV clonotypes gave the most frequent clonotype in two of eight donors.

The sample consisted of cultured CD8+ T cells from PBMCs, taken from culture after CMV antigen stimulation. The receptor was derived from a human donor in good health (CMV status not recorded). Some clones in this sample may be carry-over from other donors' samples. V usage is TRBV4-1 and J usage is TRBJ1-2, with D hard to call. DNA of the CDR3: TGCGCCAGCAGCCAAGGTGGCGGCTTCTATGGCTACACCTTC. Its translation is CASSQGGGFYGYTF.